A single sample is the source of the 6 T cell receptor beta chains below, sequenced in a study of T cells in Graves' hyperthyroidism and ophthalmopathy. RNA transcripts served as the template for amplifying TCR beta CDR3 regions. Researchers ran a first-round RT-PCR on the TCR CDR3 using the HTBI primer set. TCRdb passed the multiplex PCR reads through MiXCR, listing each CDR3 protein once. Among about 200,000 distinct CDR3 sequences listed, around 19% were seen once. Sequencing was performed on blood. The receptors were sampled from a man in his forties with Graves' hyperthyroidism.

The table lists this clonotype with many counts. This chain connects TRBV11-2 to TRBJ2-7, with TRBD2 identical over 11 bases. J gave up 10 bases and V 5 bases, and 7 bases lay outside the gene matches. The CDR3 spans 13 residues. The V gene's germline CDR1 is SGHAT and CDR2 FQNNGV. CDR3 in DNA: TGTGCCAGCAGCCCACAACTAGCGGGGGAACAGTACTTC. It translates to CASSPQLAGEQYF.

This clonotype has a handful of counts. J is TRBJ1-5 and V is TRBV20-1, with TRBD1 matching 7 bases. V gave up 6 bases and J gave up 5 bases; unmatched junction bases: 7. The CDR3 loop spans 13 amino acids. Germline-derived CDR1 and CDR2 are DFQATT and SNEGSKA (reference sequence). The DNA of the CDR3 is TGCAGTGCGATAAGGGGGCCAGATCAGCCCCAGCATTTT. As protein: CSAIRGPDQPQHF.

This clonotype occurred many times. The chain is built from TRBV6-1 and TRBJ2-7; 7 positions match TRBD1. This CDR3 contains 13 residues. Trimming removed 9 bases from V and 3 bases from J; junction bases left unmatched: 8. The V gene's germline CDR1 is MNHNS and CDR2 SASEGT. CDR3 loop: CASRTGAHYEQYF. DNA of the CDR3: TGTGCCAGTAGAACAGGGGCCCACTACGAGCAGTACTTC.

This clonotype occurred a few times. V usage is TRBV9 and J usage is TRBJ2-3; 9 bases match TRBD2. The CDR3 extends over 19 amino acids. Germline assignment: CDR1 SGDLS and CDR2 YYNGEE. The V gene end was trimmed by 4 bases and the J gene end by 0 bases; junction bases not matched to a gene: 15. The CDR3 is CASSPHSLAGFSSTDTQYF. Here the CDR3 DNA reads TGTGCCAGCAGCCCGCACAGCCTAGCGGGGTTTTCTAGCACAGATACGCAGTATTTT.

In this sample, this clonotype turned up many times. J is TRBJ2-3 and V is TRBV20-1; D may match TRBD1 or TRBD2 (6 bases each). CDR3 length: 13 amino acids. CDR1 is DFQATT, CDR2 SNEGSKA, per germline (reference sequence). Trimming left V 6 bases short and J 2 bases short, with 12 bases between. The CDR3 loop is CSAAPGATDTQYF. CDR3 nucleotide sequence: TGCAGTGCCGCCCCGGGGGCCACAGATACGCAGTATTTT.

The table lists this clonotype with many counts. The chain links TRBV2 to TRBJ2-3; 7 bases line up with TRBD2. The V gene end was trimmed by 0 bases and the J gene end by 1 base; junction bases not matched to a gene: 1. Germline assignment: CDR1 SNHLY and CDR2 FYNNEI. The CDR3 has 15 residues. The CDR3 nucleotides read TGTGCCAGCAGTGAAGCTGCGGGAGGCACAGATACGCAGTATTTT. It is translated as CASSEAAGGTDTQYF.